Below, 25 T cell receptor beta chains from the same sample are listed, as sequenced in a study of shared clonotypes between healthy human individuals. The table came from immunoSEQ multiplex PCR; TCRdb's copy has only in-frame clones and leaves some out. Here the sample spans 90,000 to 130,000 clones, over 65% being singletons. The specimen sequenced was memory CD8+ T cells sorted from blood. Subset defined: CD45RO+ cells pooled with CCR7-negative TemRA cells. These receptors were obtained from a woman aged 25 to 45 in good health.

The chain recombines TRBV5-1 with TRBJ1-2; TRBD1 might be the D (5 bases). There are 13 residues in the CDR3. Trimming left V 0 bases short and J 10 bases short, with 13 bases between. Germline-derived CDR1 and CDR2 are SGHRS and YFSETQ. The DNA for the CDR3 is TGCGCCAGCAGCTTGGGGCAGGGAATGATCTACACCTTC. Translated: CASSLGQGMIYTF.

The genes are TRBV10-3 and TRBJ2-7; 10 bases fit TRBD2. The CDR3 is made up of 14 amino acids. V dropped 8 bases and J dropped 2; count of bases not matched to a gene: 6. The germline gives CDR1 ENHRY, CDR2 SYGVKD. Here the CDR3 reads CAIRTSGLTYEQYF. DNA of the CDR3: TGTGCCATCCGGACTAGCGGCTTAACCTACGAGCAGTACTTC.

The rearrangement joins TRBV7-9 to TRBJ2-7; TRBD2 matches at 7 bases. The CDR3 totals 15 residues. Germline V lookup: CDR1 SEHNR, CDR2 FQNEAQ (reference sequence). Trimming removed 3 bases from V and 6 bases from J; junction bases left unmatched: 11. In nucleotides, the CDR3 is TGTGCCAGCAGCTTTGCGTTGTCGGGCGGGGGCGAGCAGTACTTC. Its protein is CASSFALSGGGEQYF.

The chain is built from TRBV4-2 and TRBJ2-7, with D maybe TRBD1 (6 bases). Trimming removed 4 bases from V and 2 bases from J, with 15 bases in between. Germline V CDR1 and CDR2: LGHNA, YNFKEQ. The length of the CDR3 is 15 residues. The CDR3 spells CASSRDQGNPYEQYF. The CDR3 coding sequence is TGTGCCAGCAGCCGAGATCAGGGGAACCCCTACGAGCAGTACTTC.

CDR3 DNA sequence: TGTGCCAGCAGCTTCAAAACAAACCGGGACAGGACCTACGAGCAGTACTTC. Translation: CASSFKTNRDRTYEQYF. The chain joins TRBV11-2 to TRBJ2-7; 8 nucleotides match TRBD1. Germline loops: CDR1 SGHAT, CDR2 FQNNGV. This CDR3 spans 17 amino acids. V lost 3 bases, J lost 2 bases, and 12 bases stayed unmatched. Based on the CDR3 plus reference TRBV11-2 and TRBJ2-7, the full variable domain is EAGVAQSPRYKIIEKRQSVAFWCNPISGHATLYWYQQILGQGPKLLIQFQNNGVVDDSQLPKDRFSAERLKGVDSTLKIQPAKLEDSAVYLCASSFKTNRDRTYEQYFGPGTRLTVT.

This chain joins TRBV7-9 and TRBJ1-3; D not resolved. The V end was cut by 3 bases, the J end by 8 bases, with 5 bases between. Germline-derived CDR1 and CDR2 are SEHNR and FQNEAQ (reference sequence). The CDR3 consists of 11 residues. This CDR3 is CASSFWHTIYF. CDR3 coding DNA: TGTGCCAGCAGCTTTTGGCACACCATATATTTT.

The chain is built from TRBV6-5 and TRBJ1-1; D is possibly TRBD1 (6 bases). CDR3 length equals 16 residues. The ends were cut back, 4 bases at V and 3 bases at J, with 18 bases in the middle. The V gene's germline CDR1 is MNHEY and CDR2 SVGAGI. CDR3 amino acids: CASSSLQGLKDTEAFF. In nucleotides, the CDR3 is TGTGCCAGCAGTTCCTTACAGGGACTTAAGGACACTGAAGCTTTCTTT.

This clone was seen a few times. This chain connects TRBV6-1 to TRBJ1-4; D call uncertain. Per the germline V gene, CDR1 is MNHNS and CDR2 is SASEGT. Trimming left V 3 bases short and J 7 bases short, with 15 bases between. The CDR3 loop spans 15 amino acids. The CDR3 loop is CASSERAEGSEKLFF. CDR3 nucleotides: TGTGCCAGCAGTGAGAGGGCCGAAGGTAGTGAAAAACTGTTTTTT.

The chain uses TRBV5-5 and TRBJ2-7; D perhaps matches TRBD1 (5 bases). Trimming pared 0 bases from V and 3 bases from J, leaving 13 bases between. Germline V gene data show CDR1 as SGHKS and CDR2 as YYEKEE (reference sequence). The CDR3 is 15 amino acids. The CDR3 sequence is CASSLVVSGHYEQYF. For the CDR3, the DNA is TGTGCCAGCAGCTTGGTAGTCTCAGGGCACTACGAGCAGTACTTC.

The rearrangement uses TRBV27 and TRBJ1-2; 7 nucleotides match TRBD1. The CDR3 is 16 residues long. Germline assignment: CDR1 MNHEY and CDR2 SMNVEV (reference sequence). Trimming at V came to 3 bases and at J to 4 bases, leaving 11 bases not matched to a gene. CDR3 coding DNA: TGTGCCAGCAGTTTCACACCCGGGACAGAGATCTATGGCTACACCTTC. It codes for CASSFTPGTEIYGYTF.

V usage is TRBV7-9 and J usage is TRBJ1-2; D is unresolved. Germline V gene data show CDR1 as SEHNR and CDR2 as FQNEAQ (reference sequence). Trimming removed 1 base at V and 3 bases at J, with 9 bases between. CDR3 size: 14 residues. CDR3 nucleotides: TGTGCCAGCAGCTTAGGCGGCGACTACTATGGCTACACCTTC. It translates to CASSLGGDYYGYTF.

The chain recombines TRBV11-1 with TRBJ2-1, with 10 bases fitting TRBD2. V lost 6 bases, J lost 7 bases, and 12 bases stayed unmatched. The germline V gene has CDR1 SGHAT and CDR2 FQDESV (reference sequence). The CDR3 spans 16 residues. This chain's CDR3 is CASSTPPGLARNEQFF. The CDR3 nucleotides are TGTGCCAGCAGTACACCTCCGGGACTAGCGCGGAATGAGCAGTTCTTC.

V usage is TRBV5-1 and J usage is TRBJ2-7, with 8 bases matching TRBD1. V was clipped by 4 bases and J by 4 bases; unmatched bases: 7. Germline-derived CDR1 and CDR2 are SGHRS and YFSETQ. There are 14 residues in the CDR3. The CDR3 DNA sequence: TGCGCCAGCAGCGATTGGACAGGGACGTACGAGCAGTACTTC. Translating it yields CASSDWTGTYEQYF.

The V call is TRBV4-2, the J call TRBJ2-3; 9 bases agree with TRBD2. The J segment lost 6 bases and the V segment lost 2 bases, leaving 15 bases of the junction unmatched. The CDR3 contains 18 residues. Germline loops: CDR1 LGHNA, CDR2 YNFKEQ. CDR3 region: CASSQWGFAGGPGDTQYF. Written as DNA, the CDR3 is TGTGCCAGCAGCCAATGGGGGTTCGCGGGAGGGCCGGGGGATACGCAGTATTTT.

J is TRBJ2-5 and V is TRBV25-1; D is perhaps TRBD1 (6 bases). The CDR3 has 17 residues. Germline-derived CDR1 and CDR2 are MGHDK and SYGVNS. The ends were cut back, 3 bases at V and 2 bases at J, with 19 bases in the middle. The CDR3 DNA is TGTGCCAGCAGTGATAGCCCACTACAGGGAAAACAAGAGACCCAGTACTTC. Encoded protein: CASSDSPLQGKQETQYF.

This clone came up a few times. The gene calls are TRBV5-4 and TRBJ2-5; tentative D call: TRBD1 (5 bases). Germline loops: CDR1 SGHNT, CDR2 YYREEE (reference sequence). V was cut by 0 bases and J by 5 bases, with 11 bases left in between. This CDR3 is 14 amino acids long. The CDR3 nucleotides read TGTGCCAGCAGCTTGGAAAGGGGTCGGGAGACCCAGTACTTC. As protein: CASSLERGRETQYF. The entire variable domain, with the rest obtained from reference TRBV5-4 and TRBJ2-5, is as follows: ETGVTQSPTHLIKTRGQQVTLRCSSQSGHNTVSWYQQALGQGPQFIFQYYREEENGRGNFPPRFSGLQFPNYSSELNVNALELDDSALYLCASSLERGRETQYFGPGTRLLVL.

This sequence joins TRBV7-2 and TRBJ2-7; the D is unclear. Germline values: CDR1 SGHTA, CDR2 FQGNSA. The CDR3 runs 14 residues. With 3 bases removed from V and 0 bases from J, the gap between germline ends came to 9 bases. The CDR3, as DNA: TGTGCCAGCAGCTTCTATCTCAGCTCCTACGAGCAGTACTTC. Its translation: CASSFYLSSYEQYF.

V is TRBV5-1 and J is TRBJ2-5; D is tentatively TRBD1 or TRBD2 (5 bases each). V gave up 4 bases and J gave up 5 bases, with 15 bases separating them. Germline values: CDR1 SGHRS, CDR2 YFSETQ. The CDR3 has 14 amino acids. CDR3 sequence reads: CASSPWGSAETQYF. The DNA of the CDR3 is TGCGCCAGCAGCCCCTGGGGGTCCGCCGAGACCCAGTACTTC.

The chain couples TRBV7-8 to TRBJ2-1; D is possibly TRBD2 (5 bases). This CDR3 comprises 15 residues. V was cut by 5 bases and J by 1 base, with 12 bases left in between. Germline V gives CDR1 SGHVS, CDR2 FQNEAQ. In nucleotides, the CDR3 is TGTGCCAGCAGCGGAGGAGTCACTTCCTACAATGAGCAGTTCTTC. It translates to CASSGGVTSYNEQFF.

V and J are TRBV6-6 and TRBJ1-5, with unresolved D. From germline, CDR1 is MNHNY and CDR2 SVGAGI (reference sequence). The CDR3 extends over 12 amino acids. V was clipped by 6 bases and J by 4 bases, with 7 bases between them. The CDR3 DNA sequence: TGTGCCAGCAGAACCCTTAATCAGCCCCAGCATTTT. Protein product: CASRTLNQPQHF.

The chain combines TRBV27 with TRBJ1-5; D ambiguous. Trimming pared 3 bases from V and 9 bases from J, leaving 9 bases between. From germline, CDR1 is MNHEY and CDR2 SMNVEV (reference sequence). The CDR3 consists of 12 residues. CDR3 sequence: CASSLGAGPQHF. DNA of the CDR3: TGTGCCAGCAGTTTGGGTGCGGGGCCCCAGCATTTT.

The V gene is TRBV19, the J gene TRBJ2-1, with 15 bases lining up with TRBD2. The trim removed 8 bases at V and 8 bases at J, leaving 4 bases unmatched. CDR1 LNHDA and CDR2 SQIVND come from the germline V gene (reference sequence). This CDR3 is 14 amino acids long. CDR3: CASGTSGRLDEQFF. The CDR3 nucleotides read TGTGCCAGTGGGACTAGCGGGAGGTTGGATGAGCAGTTCTTC.

This clone was observed a handful of times. V usage is TRBV15 and J usage is TRBJ2-1; 15 positions agree with TRBD2. The V and J ends lost 6 bases and 7 bases, in that order; junction bases with no gene match: 4. The CDR3 loop spans 15 amino acids. The germline gives CDR1 LNHNV, CDR2 YYDKDF (reference sequence). The CDR3 sequence is CATSPGTSGGNEQFF. The CDR3, as DNA: TGTGCCACCAGTCCCGGGACTAGCGGGGGGAATGAGCAGTTCTTC.

The chain combines TRBV5-4 with TRBJ2-7; D might be TRBD2 (6 bases). The CDR3 has 15 residues. The V end was cut by 4 bases, the J end by 3 bases, with 17 bases between. Per germline, CDR1 SGHNT and CDR2 YYREEE (reference sequence). CDR3 nucleotides: TGTGCCAGCAGCCCCTCGGGCGGGAAAGGCTACGAGCAGTACTTC. Amino acid sequence: CASSPSGGKGYEQYF.

The rearrangement joins TRBV11-2 to TRBJ2-1, with 7 nucleotides matching TRBD2. V lost 1 base and J lost 2; bases outside the gene matches: 11. The V gene's germline CDR1 is SGHAT and CDR2 FQNNGV. The CDR3 contains 18 residues. The CDR3 here is CASSLGKRGRVAYNEQFF. For the CDR3, the DNA is TGTGCCAGCAGCTTAGGGAAGCGCGGGAGAGTCGCCTACAATGAGCAGTTCTTC.